This entry is about one T cell receptor (beta chain). What it binds is not known. This sample is part of a study of T cells after yellow fever vaccination. Findings and caveats of the study: Among primary-vaccination clones, most reappeared after the booster, at 95% to 96% for CD4 and roughly 88% for CD8. CD4 and CD8 compartments shared a small share of clonotypes, likely from convergent recombination. The secondary response peaked faster, at day 5 versus 15, but was weaker.

The CDR3 totals 15 residues. Trimming removed 2 bases at V and 4 bases at J, with 15 bases between. Germline V lookup: CDR1 KGHSH, CDR2 LQKENI. The TCR cDNA carried a universal primer site and UMIs from 5'RACE template switching. A single record per CDR3 protein comes from TCRdb applying MiXCR to the 5' RACE reads. The table includes approximately 610,000 distinct CDR3 sequences, roughly 17% detected once. The receptor's source is a man aged 18 to 30 who received the YFV17D yellow fever vaccine. Sequencing used PBMCs, obtained around 5 days after the first yellow fever vaccination. V and J are TRBV18 and TRBJ2-7; possible D gene TRBD1, 5 bases. The CDR3 region is CASSPIKGSGYEQYF. CDR3 coding DNA: TGTGCCAGCTCACCAATCAAAGGATCAGGGTACGAGCAGTACTTC.